This TCR beta chain was captured in a study of shared clonotypes between healthy human individuals. Study-wide points: A few donors had around 5% of their naive CD4 clonotypes in common. Estimated clonotype richness was generally higher in naive than memory subsets.

Assay runs were performed at deep level. Some clones are missing from TCRdb's copy, which holds only in-frame ones; the method was immunoSEQ multiplex PCR. The sample records hundreds of thousands of clones, about 98% being singletons. Naive CD8 cells lacked CD45RO, underwent positive selection for CCR7 and left out terminally differentiated effector memory CD45RA+ cells. The germline V gene encodes CDR1 MNHEY and CDR2 SMNVEV (reference sequence). Trimming at V came to 5 bases and at J to 5 bases, leaving 9 bases not matched to a gene. CDR3 length: 15 amino acids. Notes on this clone: Its antigen is currently unknown.

This chain links TRBV27 with TRBJ1-1; 9 positions agree with TRBD1. The sequence came from a man aged 25 to 45 in good health. Sequencing was performed on naive CD8+ T cells sorted from blood. The CDR3 is CASSETGTGWTEAFF. CDR3 nucleotide sequence: TGTGCCAGCAGTGAAACCGGGACAGGGTGGACTGAAGCTTTCTTT.